A single sample is the source of the 30 T cell receptor beta chains below, sequenced in a study of blood T cell repertoires in COVID-19. TCRdb keeps only in-frame clones here, not all; method: immunoSEQ multiplex PCR. This sample yields 200,000 or so clones, of which approximately 90% are seen a single time; over 1.5% belongs to the top ten. Sample: peripheral blood. The receptors come from a man aged 65-85 years with acute or convalescent COVID-19.

The V and J genes are TRBV7-2 and TRBJ1-1; D gene uncertain. The V gene's germline CDR1 is SGHTA and CDR2 FQGNSA. This CDR3 region has 11 residues. V dropped 3 bases and J dropped 4 bases, with 3 bases sitting between them. DNA of the CDR3: TGTGCCAGCAGCTTCGGCACTGAAGCTTTCTTT. Protein product: CASSFGTEAFF.

The rearrangement links TRBV10-3 to TRBJ2-3, with 7 bases fitting TRBD1. The CDR3 spans 16 residues. Germline V CDR1 and CDR2: ENHRY, SYGVKD. Trimming removed 1 base from V and 3 bases from J; junction bases left unmatched: 7. CDR3 sequence: CAISEFRQGQTDTQYF. CDR3 DNA sequence: TGTGCCATCAGTGAGTTCAGACAGGGTCAGACAGATACGCAGTATTTT.

Written as DNA, the CDR3 is TGTGCCAGCAGCCACCGGAGCACAGATACGCAGTATTTT. It encodes CASSHRSTDTQYF. The chain has TRBV3-1 (or the pseudogene TRBV3-2) and TRBJ2-3; D uncertain. This CDR3 spans 13 amino acids. V lost 3 bases and J 0 bases, leaving 4 bases between the germline ends. Germline V lookup: CDR1 LGHDT, CDR2 YNNKEL (reference sequence).

The gene calls are TRBV30 and TRBJ1-5, with D maybe TRBD1 (5 bases). V was cut by 0 bases and J by 6 bases, with 12 bases left in between. The CDR3 covers 14 residues. Germline assignment: CDR1 GTSNPN and CDR2 SVGIG (reference sequence). CDR3: CAWSVGRATQPQHF. The CDR3 DNA follows: TGTGCCTGGAGTGTGGGCAGGGCAACTCAGCCCCAGCATTTT.

V gene TRBV6-5 combines with J gene TRBJ2-7, with TRBD1 identical over 8 bases. The CDR3 loop spans 15 amino acids. The V and J ends lost 7 bases and 0 bases, in that order; junction bases with no gene match: 8. Germline V CDR1 and CDR2: MNHEY, SVGAGI. CDR3 nucleotide sequence: TGTGCCAGCACCATCCACAGGGGGTTCTCCTACGAGCAGTACTTC. Its translation: CASTIHRGFSYEQYF.

Written as DNA, the CDR3 is TGTGCCAGCAGTTTTAGACAGGGGTTCGTCGAGACCCAGTACTTC. Protein sequence: CASSFRQGFVETQYF. The genes are TRBV28 and TRBJ2-5, with 8 nucleotides matching TRBD1. Germline V gives CDR1 MDHEN, CDR2 SYDVKM. This CDR3 comprises 15 residues. V shed 3 bases, J shed 5 bases, and the junction held 8 bases outside the gene matches.

The rearrangement joins TRBV9 to TRBJ2-7, with D possibly being TRBD1 (6 bases). CDR3 size: 15 residues. The germline gives CDR1 SGDLS, CDR2 YYNGEE. Trimming shortened V by 0 bases and J by 1 base, and 11 bases separated the two germline ends. CDR3 protein: CASSVGPDRSYEQYF. As DNA, the CDR3 is TGTGCCAGCAGCGTAGGTCCGGACAGATCCTACGAGCAGTACTTC.

Here the CDR3 reads CASSQGLAGGWDEQFF. The CDR3 nucleotides are TGTGCCAGCAGCCAAGGACTAGCGGGAGGGTGGGATGAGCAGTTCTTC. The chain links TRBV5-6 to TRBJ2-1, with 15 bases aligning to TRBD2. The CDR3 consists of 16 residues. The V segment lost 4 bases and the J segment 8 bases; nucleotides outside the gene matches: 7. Germline V gene sequence: CDR1 SGHDT, CDR2 YYEEEE.

The V and J genes are TRBV7-2 and TRBJ1-5; 12 bases map to TRBD1. The CDR3 covers 17 residues. After removal of 1 base from V and 6 bases from J, the junction contained 7 bases not matched to a gene. Germline-derived CDR1 and CDR2 are SGHTA and FQGNSA. The CDR3 region is CASSLGGGTGGFQPQHF. For the CDR3, the DNA is TGTGCCAGCAGCTTAGGGGGTGGGACAGGGGGCTTTCAGCCCCAGCATTTT. Complete variable domain (other parts from reference TRBV7-2 and TRBJ1-5): GAGVSQSPSNKVTEKGKDVELRCDPISGHTALYWYRQSLGQGLEFLIYFQGNSAPDKSGLPSDRFSAERTGGSVSTLTIQRTQQEDSAVYLCASSLGGGTGGFQPQHFGDGTRLSIL.

CDR3 region: CASSSPSSGNTIYF. The CDR3 coding sequence is TGTGCCAGCAGCTCCCCCTCCTCTGGAAACACCATATATTTT. The V and J genes are TRBV7-6 and TRBJ1-3, with D unresolved. V was trimmed by 4 bases and J by 0 bases, leaving 7 bases between them. The CDR3 covers 14 residues. CDR1 SGHVS and CDR2 FNYEAQ come from the germline V gene.

The chain links TRBV10-3 to TRBJ1-5, with D perhaps matching TRBD1 (6 bases). Trimming removed 10 bases at V and 2 bases at J, with 15 bases between. Germline V CDR1 and CDR2: ENHRY, SYGVKD. The CDR3 is made up of 14 amino acids. Here the CDR3 reads CATATGLGNQPQHF. The CDR3, as DNA: TGTGCCACAGCGACAGGATTGGGCAATCAGCCCCAGCATTTT.

The chain uses TRBV5-1 and TRBJ2-7; perhaps TRBD2 as D (5 bases). The CDR3 length is 14 residues. In germline, CDR1 is SGHRS, CDR2 YFSETQ. Trimming stripped 0 bases from V and 3 bases from J, with 10 bases between. The chain's CDR3 is CASSLVASFYEQYF. CDR3 nucleotides: TGCGCCAGCAGCTTGGTGGCTAGCTTCTACGAGCAGTACTTC.

Remarks on this clone: Other DNA sequences in the sample encode the same CDR3. CDR3 DNA: TGTGCCAGCAGCTTTGGCGGCTCCTATAATTCACCCCTCCACTTT. Protein product: CASSFGGSYNSPLHF. The chain combines TRBV7-9 with TRBJ1-6; no reliable D call. The CDR3 runs 15 residues. V was pared by 3 bases and J by 0 bases, with 6 bases between. Germline V CDR1 and CDR2: SEHNR, FQNEAQ (reference sequence).

This sequence joins TRBV7-2 and TRBJ2-1; 10 positions match TRBD1. Germline CDR1 SGHTA, CDR2 FQGNSA. V trimming: 2 bases; J trimming: 6 bases; junction bases outside the gene matches: 4. The CDR3 is 15 residues long. In nucleotides, the CDR3 is TGTGCCAGCAGCTTACACGGGACAGGGGTCAATGAGCAGTTCTTC. Amino acid sequence: CASSLHGTGVNEQFF. The full variable domain, with the rest looked up from reference TRBV7-2 and TRBJ2-1, is GAGVSQSPSNKVTEKGKDVELRCDPISGHTALYWYRQSLGQGLEFLIYFQGNSAPDKSGLPSDRFSAERTGGSVSTLTIQRTQQEDSAVYLCASSLHGTGVNEQFFGPGTRLTVL.

On this clone: Within the sample, other DNA sequences also encode this same CDR3. This chain uses TRBV6-6 with TRBJ2-2; D not resolved. V was trimmed by 0 bases and J by 6 bases, leaving 5 bases between them. The CDR3 has 13 amino acids. The germline CDR1 and CDR2 sequences are MNHNY and SVGAGI (reference sequence). The CDR3, as DNA: TGTGCCAGCAGTTACTCGAGCCCCGGGGAGCTGTTTTTT. It codes for CASSYSSPGELFF.

The chain joins TRBV6-1 to TRBJ1-2; weak D call: TRBD1 (5 bases). The CDR3 extends over 17 amino acids. CDR1 and CDR2 from the germline V gene are MNHNS and SASEGT. V lost 2 bases to trimming and J lost 1 base, with 17 bases between them. The CDR3 coding sequence is TGTGCCAGCAGTGAAATCGGCAGGGCCGTTTTTAACTATGGCTACACCTTC. It yields the protein CASSEIGRAVFNYGYTF.

This sequence joins TRBV5-6 and TRBJ1-1; D gene uncertain. Germline V gives CDR1 SGHDT, CDR2 YYEEEE. CDR3 length equals 13 residues. Trimming pared 0 bases from V and 2 bases from J, leaving 5 bases between. The CDR3 sequence is CASSLVSNTEAFF. In DNA, the CDR3 is TGTGCCAGCAGCTTGGTTTCAAACACTGAAGCTTTCTTT.

V gene TRBV16 combines with J gene TRBJ1-4; 8 bases match TRBD1. J was trimmed by 7 bases and V by 0 bases; bases with no gene match: 10. From germline, CDR1 is KGHSY and CDR2 FQNENV. The CDR3 extends over 17 amino acids. The CDR3 here is CASSQSGNQGAGEKLFF. The CDR3, as DNA: TGTGCCAGCAGCCAATCAGGGAATCAGGGGGCCGGTGAAAAACTGTTTTTT.

The chain recombines TRBV6-5 with TRBJ1-5, with D possibly matching TRBD1 (5 bases). V was trimmed by 6 bases and J by 7 bases, leaving 16 bases between them. This CDR3 has 14 amino acids. Germline V CDR1 and CDR2: MNHEY, SVGAGI. The CDR3 protein is CASRTRQINQPQHF. Here the CDR3 DNA reads TGTGCCAGCAGGACTAGACAGATCAACCAGCCCCAGCATTTT.

This clone was found a few times. The chain has TRBV6-2 or TRBV6-3 and TRBJ2-3; 8 bases line up with TRBD2. CDR1 and CDR2 from the germline V gene are MNHEY and SVGEGT. CDR3 length: 14 residues. V gave up 4 bases and J gave up 4 bases; unmatched junction bases: 4. The CDR3 region has the DNA TGTGCCAGCAGTTCCTTAGCGGGATCAGATACGCAGTATTTT. It yields the protein CASSSLAGSDTQYF.

The table lists this clone with a count of one. This rearrangement joins TRBV7-8 to TRBJ1-5, with TRBD1 matching over 7 bases. Germline V CDR1 and CDR2: SGHVS, FQNEAQ. The CDR3 is 14 amino acids. V gave up 4 bases and J gave up 1 base; unmatched junction bases: 1. Here the CDR3 DNA reads TGTGCCAGCAGCTCAGGGGGGAGCAATCAGCCCCAGCATTTT. Its protein is CASSSGGSNQPQHF.

The chain has TRBV3-1 (or the pseudogene TRBV3-2) and TRBJ1-4; TRBD1 aligns across 8 bases. The germline gives CDR1 LGHDT, CDR2 YNNKEL (reference sequence). The V and J ends lost 1 base and 5 bases, in that order; junction bases with no gene match: 6. The CDR3 covers 16 residues. In DNA form, the CDR3 reads TGTGCCAGCAGCCAAGGGGGTGCAGGGGGCAATGAAAAACTGTTTTTT. It yields the protein CASSQGGAGGNEKLFF.

The rearrangement joins TRBV6-5 to TRBJ1-5, with TRBD1 identical over 7 bases. The CDR3 runs to 15 residues. Trimming took 7 bases from V and 1 from J; bases not matched to a gene: 7. Germline CDR1 and CDR2: MNHEY and SVGAGI. The CDR3 sequence is CASTRGTASNQPQHF. The CDR3 DNA is TGTGCCAGCACCAGGGGGACAGCGAGCAATCAGCCCCAGCATTTT.

The rearrangement joins TRBV12-3 or TRBV12-4 to TRBJ2-7; 8 positions match TRBD1. The CDR3 spans 13 residues. V lost 3 bases, J lost 5 bases, and 3 bases stayed unmatched. The CDR3 DNA reads as TGTGCCAGCAGTTTCCCAGGGGGCCACGAGCAGTACTTC. Protein sequence: CASSFPGGHEQYF.

This chain links TRBV27 with TRBJ1-4, with D maybe TRBD1 (6 bases). This CDR3 region has 17 residues. CDR1 and CDR2 (germline): MNHEY, SMNVEV (reference sequence). The germline V and J ends were trimmed by 6 bases and 0 bases, with 17 bases remaining between them. DNA for the CDR3: TGTGCCAGCAGCTTTACAGGGCCAAGCTCAACTAATGAAAAACTGTTTTTT. As protein: CASSFTGPSSTNEKLFF.

This clone has a single count. Other DNA sequences from this sample encode an identical CDR3 as well. This sequence joins TRBV28 and TRBJ2-1; a possible D gene is TRBD2 (5 bases). This CDR3 region has 13 residues. Trimming removed 3 bases from V and 4 bases from J, with 7 bases in between. CDR1 is MDHEN, CDR2 SYDVKM, per germline. As DNA, the CDR3 is TGTGCCAGCAGTTTGGACTCGTACAATGAGCAGTTCTTC. This translates into CASSLDSYNEQFF.

The gene calls are TRBV21-1 and TRBJ1-4; the tabulated D call, TRBD1, remains unverified against the DNA. TRBV21-1 is termed a pseudogene. This CDR3 contains 13 residues. CDR3 sequence: CASSVGRDNLPFF. Here the CDR3 DNA reads TGTGCCAGCAGCGTCGGCCGGGACAACCTGCCGTTTTTT.

This chain links TRBV29-1 with TRBJ2-3; D uncertain. Germline CDR1 and CDR2: SQVTM and ANQGSEA. Trimming took 0 bases from V and 4 from J, leaving 14 bases between them. The CDR3 runs 15 residues. CDR3 protein: CSVEDRSRSPDTQYF. The CDR3 bases are TGCAGCGTTGAAGATCGGAGCAGAAGCCCAGATACGCAGTATTTT.

The chain employs TRBV28 and TRBJ1-2; 8 bases agree with TRBD1. From germline, CDR1 is MDHEN and CDR2 SYDVKM. This CDR3 contains 14 residues. The CDR3 is CVTRGQGNDYGYTF. DNA of the CDR3: TGTGTCACCAGGGGGCAGGGAAACGACTATGGCTACACCTTC.

The sample holds a few counts of this clone. This chain uses TRBV5-6 with TRBJ1-2, with 9 bases matching TRBD1. The germline CDR1 and CDR2 sequences are SGHDT and YYEEEE. V dropped 4 bases and J dropped 3; count of bases not matched to a gene: 4. This CDR3 spans 14 amino acids. CDR3 DNA: TGTGCCAGCAGCGTGGGACAGGGCTACTATGGCTACACCTTC. This sequence encodes CASSVGQGYYGYTF. Supplemented by reference TRBV5-6 and TRBJ1-2, the full variable domain reads DAGVTQSPTHLIKTRGQQVTLRCSPKSGHDTVSWYQQALGQGPQFIFQYYEEEERQRGNFPDRFSGHQFPNYSSELNVNALLLGDSALYLCASSVGQGYYGYTFGSGTRLTVV.